One and the same sample provided the 5 T cell receptor beta chains below, sequenced in a study of T cell changes during pregnancy in multiple sclerosis. Sequencing used immunoSEQ multiplex PCR; TCRdb keeps in-frame clones, though not all of them. The sample lists approximately 90,000 clones; about nine tenths were seen once. This specimen consisted of peripheral blood, obtained in the first trimester of pregnancy. The receptors were gathered from a female donor with multiple sclerosis, enrolled in a pregnancy study.

The J gene is TRBJ1-1, the V gene TRBV5-6; TRBD1 agrees at 12 bases. V lost 0 bases to trimming and J lost 3 bases; unmatched junction nucleotides: 3. Germline CDR1 reads SGHDT; CDR2 reads YYEEEE. This CDR3 spans 16 amino acids. The CDR3 sequence: CASSLEGQGAHTEAFF. CDR3 DNA: TGTGCCAGCAGCTTGGAGGGACAGGGGGCACACACTGAAGCTTTCTTT.

This sequence joins TRBV11-2 and TRBJ2-1, with TRBD2 matching over 10 bases. CDR1 and CDR2 from the germline V gene are SGHAT and FQNNGV. V gave up 2 bases and J gave up 1 base; unmatched junction bases: 8. CDR3 length: 18 amino acids. The chain's CDR3 is CASSLRLAGVGSYNEQFF. CDR3 bases: TGTGCCAGCAGCTTACGGCTAGCGGGGGTAGGGTCCTACAATGAGCAGTTCTTC.

The chain uses TRBV7-8 and TRBJ1-2; no firm D call. The CDR3 has 14 residues. The germline V and J ends were trimmed by 1 base and 0 bases, with 6 bases remaining between them. Germline V gene data show CDR1 as SGHVS and CDR2 as FQNEAQ. Here the CDR3 reads CASSLVGANYGYTF. CDR3 coding DNA: TGTGCCAGCAGCTTAGTGGGAGCTAACTATGGCTACACCTTC.

This rearrangement joins TRBV7-2 to TRBJ2-6, with D tentatively TRBD2 (5 bases). The CDR3 consists of 17 residues. V lost 5 bases and J lost 1, with 15 bases in between. Germline CDR1 SGHTA, CDR2 FQGNSA. CDR3 protein: CASSIYVRGSGANVLTF. CDR3 nucleotide sequence: TGTGCCAGCAGCATATACGTAAGAGGGTCTGGGGCCAACGTCCTGACTTTC.

The table lists this clone with a count of one. V gene TRBV19 combines with J gene TRBJ1-5; maybe TRBD1 (6 bases). The CDR3 consists of 15 residues. The V gene lost 4 bases and the J gene lost 0 bases, with 10 bases spanning the gap. Germline lookup yields CDR1 LNHDA and CDR2 SQIVND (reference sequence). The CDR3 loop reads CASSTTGNSNQPQHF. The CDR3 DNA reads TGTGCCAGTAGTACGACAGGAAATAGCAATCAGCCCCAGCATTTT.